Listed below are T cell receptor beta chains from one sample, sequenced in a study of CD8 T cells in ankylosing spondylitis. TCRdb re-called the 5' RACE reads with MiXCR, one entry per CDR3 protein. The data show 200,000 to 250,000 distinct CDR3 sequences, 18% seen once. Sequencing input: blood, either unsorted or a sorted T cell fraction (not recorded which). All receptors derive from a male donor with ankylosing spondylitis. Each CDR3 is given with its conserved first and last residue. The D gene is left open where the match is weak. For some rows the clone size is stated as once, few or many, or as a class when expanded; others skip it.

D gene,V gene,J gene,clone size,CDR3 protein,CDR3 DNA
NA,TRBV6-1,TRBJ1-5,NA,CASSPDFYSNQPQHF,TGTGCCAGCAGCCCCGACTTCTATAGCAATCAGCCCCAGCATTTT
NA,TRBV6-2/TRBV6-3,TRBJ1-5,NA,CASSYAGFVNPQHF,TGTGCCAGCAGTTACGCAGGGTTCGTAAACCCCCAGCATTTT
NA,TRBV24-1,TRBJ2-3,NA,CATSEVGTDTQYF,TGTGCCACCAGTGAGGTAGGCACAGATACGCAGTATTTT
TRBD2,TRBV2,TRBJ2-1,many,CASSPTSGTYNEQFF,TGTGCCAGCAGCCCTACTAGCGGGACCTACAATGAGCAGTTCTTC
NA,TRBV7-9,TRBJ1-1,few,CASSSDSTEAFF,TGTGCCAGCAGCTCGGACAGCACTGAAGCTTTCTTT
TRBD1,TRBV4-1,TRBJ2-5,few,CASSQKLGDSSYQETQYF,TGCGCCAGCAGCCAAAAATTGGGGGACAGCTCGTACCAAGAGACCCAGTACTTC
TRBD2,TRBV13,TRBJ2-7,many,CASSSGLAGPYEQYF,TGTGCCAGCAGCTCGGGACTAGCGGGACCCTACGAGCAGTACTTC
NA,TRBV27,TRBJ2-5,NA,CASSPLGEQGAAETQYF,TGTGCCAGCAGTCCCCTGGGGGAGCAGGGAGCAGCGGAGACCCAGTACTTC
NA,TRBV6-2/TRBV6-3,TRBJ2-1,NA,CASSYVDGTDNEQFF,TGTGCCAGCAGTTACGTGGACGGAACCGACAATGAGCAGTTCTTC
NA,TRBV15,TRBJ2-7,NA,CATSRGADASEQYF,TGTGCCACCAGCAGAGGGGCCGATGCATCCGAGCAGTACTTC
NA,TRBV20-1,TRBJ1-1,many,CSARSLGTQNTEAFF,TGCAGTGCTAGGTCCCTTGGGACACAGAACACTGAAGCTTTCTTT
TRBD1,TRBV30,TRBJ2-5,NA,CAGQGDETQYF,TGTGCCGGTCAGGGGGACGAGACCCAGTACTTC
NA,TRBV29-1,TRBJ2-7,NA,CSVEAGRGYEQYF,TGCAGCGTTGAAGCTGGAAGGGGCTACGAGCAGTACTTC
NA,TRBV25-1,TRBJ2-1,NA,CASSERVLQYNNEQFF,TGTGCCAGCAGTGAACGGGTTTTACAGTACAACAATGAGCAGTTCTTC
NA,TRBV7-9,TRBJ1-1,few,CASSPLDRNTEAFF,TGTGCCAGCAGCCCTCTAGACAGGAACACTGAAGCTTTCTTT
NA,TRBV6-5,TRBJ2-1,once,CASSYRASNEQFF,TGTGCCAGCAGTTACAGGGCAAGCAATGAGCAGTTCTTC
TRBD2,TRBV6-5,TRBJ2-7,few,CASSSSGTSGRVHF,TGTGCCAGCAGTTCCTCCGGGACTAGCGGGAGGGTCCACTTC
NA,TRBV12-3/TRBV12-4,TRBJ2-7,many,CASSFGITGLGVNEQYF,TGTGCCAGCAGTTTCGGTATAACAGGGTTAGGCGTTAACGAGCAGTACTTC
NA,TRBV6-5,TRBJ1-5,NA,CASSYDSSSNQPQHF,TGTGCCAGCAGTTACGACAGCTCGAGCAATCAGCCCCAGCATTTT
NA,TRBV5-6,TRBJ2-2,NA,CASSLVAGAYTGELFF,TGTGCCAGCAGCTTGGTCGCAGGGGCCTACACCGGGGAGCTGTTTTTT
TRBD2,TRBV4-2,TRBJ2-1,few,CASSRGLAGYYNEQFF,TGTGCCAGCAGCCGGGGACTAGCGGGGTATTACAATGAGCAGTTCTTC
NA,TRBV28,TRBJ1-5,few,CASSPLFMRGNQPQHF,TGTGCCAGCAGTCCCCTGTTCATGCGGGGCAATCAGCCCCAGCATTTT
TRBD2,TRBV28,TRBJ2-2,few,CASTSSQVNTGELFF,TGTGCCTCGACTAGCTCCCAAGTGAACACCGGGGAGCTGTTTTTT